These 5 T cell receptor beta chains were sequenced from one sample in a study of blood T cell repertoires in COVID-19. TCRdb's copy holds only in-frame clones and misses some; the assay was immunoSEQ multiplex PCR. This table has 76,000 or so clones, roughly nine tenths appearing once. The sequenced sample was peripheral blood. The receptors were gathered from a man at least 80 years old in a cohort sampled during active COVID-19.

CDR3 protein: CASSLDSGGMSYTF. The CDR3 DNA is TGTGCCAGCAGCTTAGATTCGGGGGGGATGAGCTACACCTTC. The V and J genes are TRBV11-2 and TRBJ1-2; D possibly corresponds to TRBD1 (5 bases). The CDR3 loop spans 14 amino acids. Germline V CDR1 and CDR2: SGHAT, FQNNGV. V was clipped by 0 bases and J by 9 bases, with 14 bases between them.

The CDR3 coding sequence is TGCGCCAGCAGCTTGGGTCAGGGGGGAAAAGAGACCCAGTACTTC. Residues: CASSLGQGGKETQYF. The V call is TRBV5-1, the J call TRBJ2-5; TRBD1 might be the D (7 bases). With 0 bases removed from V and 3 bases from J, the gap between germline ends came to 12 bases. Germline V lookup: CDR1 SGHRS, CDR2 YFSETQ. The CDR3 consists of 15 residues.

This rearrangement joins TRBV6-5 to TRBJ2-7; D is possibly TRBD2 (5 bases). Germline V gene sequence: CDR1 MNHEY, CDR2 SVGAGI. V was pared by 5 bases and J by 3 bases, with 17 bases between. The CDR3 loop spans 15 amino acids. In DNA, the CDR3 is TGTGCCAGCAGTATGACGAGAGGGATCGTCTACGAGCAGTACGTC. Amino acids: CASSMTRGIVYEQYV.

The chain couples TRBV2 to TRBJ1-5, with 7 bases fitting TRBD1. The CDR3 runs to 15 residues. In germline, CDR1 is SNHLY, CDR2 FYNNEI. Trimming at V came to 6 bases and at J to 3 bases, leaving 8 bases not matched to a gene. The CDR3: CASSPLQGVNQPQHF. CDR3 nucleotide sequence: TGTGCCAGCAGCCCTCTGCAGGGGGTCAATCAGCCCCAGCATTTT.

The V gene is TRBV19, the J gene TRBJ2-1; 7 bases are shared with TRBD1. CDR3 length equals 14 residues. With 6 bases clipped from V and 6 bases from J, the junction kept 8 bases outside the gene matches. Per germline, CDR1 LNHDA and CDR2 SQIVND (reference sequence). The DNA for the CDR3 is TGTGCCAGTAGGAGGGACAGATCCGTCAATGAGCAGTTCTTC. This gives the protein CASRRDRSVNEQFF.